Following are 3 T cell receptor beta chains from one sample sequenced in a study of tissue T cells after allogeneic stem cell transplantation (dated by TCRdb to between 2020 and 2023). To prepare the library, the immunoSEQ multiplex PCR assay was applied. TCRdb's version of the immuneACCESS table is confined to in-frame rearrangements and falls short of the full clone set. An unresolved V gene accounts for under half of the shortfall where checked; the remainder is of unknown origin. The sample table shows about 48,000 clones, and around 73% are seen once. Roughly 0.7% of the sample is held by the ten biggest clonotypes. Sequencing was carried out using sorted cells pooled from one or two spleens. The receptors here all came from a pool of C57BL/6 mice in good health.

This clone was observed a handful of times. Gene names and germline refer to mouse. The CDR3 goes on 1 residue after the read ends, and that part is filled in from the germline J gene. This chain connects TRBV17 to TRBJ2-7, with TRBD1 matching 7 bases. Germline V CDR1 and CDR2: MNHDT, YYDKIL. With 3 bases clipped from V and 3 bases from J, the junction kept 5 bases outside the gene matches. The CDR3 contains 14 residues. The DNA read from the CDR3 is TGTGCTAGCAGTAGCGGGCCAGGGGGCTATGAACAGTAC. Its translation: CASSSGPGGYEQY. In full, the CDR3 is CASSSGPGGYEQYF.

In regard to this clone: Mouse germline and gene names are used. The read gets to within 1 residue of the CDR3 end, and the germline J gene fills in the rest. The chain has TRBV16 and TRBJ2-2, with TRBD2 identical over 13 bases. V was clipped by 0 bases and J by 2 bases; unmatched bases: 3. The CDR3 is 18 amino acids. CDR1 is SGHSA, CDR2 FRNQAP, per germline. CDR3 DNA (partial): TGTGCAAGCAGCTTAGAAGGACTGGGGGGGCGCAACACCGGGCAGCTCTAC. This sequence encodes CASSLEGLGGRNTGQLY. The CDR3 as a whole reads CASSLEGLGGRNTGQLYF.

This clone was counted a single time. Gene names and germline refer to mouse. With the read ending 1 residue before the CDR3 end, the germline J gene is used to fill in that end. In the same sample, other DNA sequences code for this CDR3. The chain is built from TRBV5 and TRBJ2-5; D might be TRBD1 (6 bases). Germline assignment: CDR1 LGHNA and CDR2 YNLKQL (reference sequence). The V end was cut by 4 bases, the J end by 0 bases, with 8 bases between. This CDR3 is 14 amino acids long. The covered CDR3 bases are TGTGCCAGCAGCCCGGACAGTAACCAAGACACCCAGTAC. This sequence encodes CASSPDSNQDTQY. The CDR3 in full is CASSPDSNQDTQYF.